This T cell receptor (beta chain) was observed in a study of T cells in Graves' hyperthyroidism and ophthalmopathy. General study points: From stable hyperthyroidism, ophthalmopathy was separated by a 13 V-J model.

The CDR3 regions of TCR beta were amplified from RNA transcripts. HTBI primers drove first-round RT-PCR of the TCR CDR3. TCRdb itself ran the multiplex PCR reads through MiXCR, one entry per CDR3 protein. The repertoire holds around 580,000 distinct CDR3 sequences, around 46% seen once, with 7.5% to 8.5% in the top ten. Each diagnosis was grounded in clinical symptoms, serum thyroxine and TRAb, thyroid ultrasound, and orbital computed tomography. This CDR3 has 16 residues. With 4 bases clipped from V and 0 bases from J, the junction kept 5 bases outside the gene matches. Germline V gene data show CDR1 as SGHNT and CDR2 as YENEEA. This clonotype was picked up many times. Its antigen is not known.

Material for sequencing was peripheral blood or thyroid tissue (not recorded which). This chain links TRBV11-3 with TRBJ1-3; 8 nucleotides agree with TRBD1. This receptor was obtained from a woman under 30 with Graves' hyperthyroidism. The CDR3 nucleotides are TGTGCCAGCAGCTCCCGGGACAGGCTCTCTGGAAACACCATATATTTT. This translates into CASSSRDRLSGNTIYF.